The entry that follows covers one T cell receptor beta chain sequence. Its antigen specificity is not known. Qualities for individual bases were not recorded, and no much larger clone is one base off. This entry belongs to a study of CD8+ T cells in alopecia areata (dated by TCRdb to between 2018 and 2020). At the level of the whole study: Treated patients were enrolled in an open-label pilot trial of oral tofacitinib at 5 to 10 mg twice daily for moderate-to-severe alopecia areata. Tofacitinib was given for 6 to 18 months, followed by 6 months of follow-up off drug to assess delayed response and recurrence. The SALT score, which quantifies the percentage of affected scalp surface area, was used to measure disease severity in treated patients. In both human patients and the C3H/HeJ mouse model, the study applied high-throughput TCRbeta sequencing to look at T cell clonal expansion in alopecia areata. In humans, TCRbeta sequencing was performed on scalp tissue and on sorted CD4+ and CD8+ peripheral blood T cells from healthy controls and from patients with patchy or totalis/universalis alopecia areata. Tofacitinib-treated patients had biopsies at baseline and at 4 and 24 weeks of treatment, with a later scalp biopsy in several patients. Scalp clonality was compared among normal scalp (n=4), patchy alopecia areata scalp (n=8), and alopecia totalis/universalis scalp (n=8). RNA came from the PAXgene miRNA kit for fixed scalp, the miRNeasy kit for PBMCs, and the RNeasy kit for mouse skin. TCRbeta CDR3 regions were amplified by immunoSEQ multiplex PCR using 35 Vbeta forward and 13 Jbeta reverse primers. The paper's findings and limits, for the study overall: Compared with normal scalp, lesional scalp had higher clonality and more expanded CD8+ clones, particularly in alopecia totalis/universalis, a pattern that suggests antigenic drive. Many expanded lesional clones were found to persist in scalp and blood during tofacitinib treatment, and relapse after treatment cessation may be partly explained by this persistence. Resident alphabeta T cells in normal human skin are also sequenced, complicating scalp TCR repertoire analysis, unlike mouse skin dominated by gammadelta T cells. Shared TCR sequences between patients were less evident than in mice, which may be partly attributable to HLA diversity in the patient population. The treated cohort was small, with a single nonresponder, so links between baseline CD8+ expansion and response need larger studies. Tofacitinib significantly decreased scalp clonality and the number of expanded CD8+ clones among the top 100 scalp clones.

The time point tag for this specimen amounts to: about 5 months on oral tofacitinib. This specimen's treatment or condition label, interpreted: oral pan-JAK inhibitor, 5-10 mg twice daily. Peripheral blood and lesional scalp punch biopsies were obtained from patients with alopecia areata. PBMCs were isolated by density centrifugation and stained for CD3, CD4 and CD8, after which CD4+ and CD8+ T cells were sorted on a FACSAria. V gives up 4 bases and J gives up 6 bases, and the segment between their germline ends measures 9 bases. The germline V gene yields SNHLY for CDR1 and FYNNEI for CDR2. From the cysteine up to the phenylalanine, the CDR3 has a length of 12 residues. Only the CDR3 DNA is retained, 36 bases long and in frame from the first base. Receptor libraries were prepared by the immunoSEQ multiplex PCR assay. RNA was extracted from all samples and reverse transcribed into cDNA as template for TCR sequencing. SuperScript III was used for first-strand cDNA synthesis, primed with a 2:1 mix of oligo-dT and random hexamers. Amplification bias was assessed with a synthetic immune receptor repertoire, and residual bias was removed computationally. Per the authors' processing: Raw reads were preprocessed to remove errors, and CDR3 was defined according to IMGT conventions as the region from the conserved cysteine to phenylalanine. Clonality was computed as 1 minus the Shannon entropy, with the entropy normalized by log2 of the number of productive unique TCRs. Whether each scalp clone was CD4 or CD8 was inferred by checking scalp TCRbeta sequences against the CD4 and CD8 repertoires from sorted blood. Here the immuneACCESS table is served through TCRdb, limited to in-frame sequences with V and J called. Missing clones are a known gap in these copies; in checked studies unresolved V genes cover under half, and the rest lacks a known reason. D and trimming come from the DNA, and the V and J calls and clone size come from that table. The sample yields about 160,000 clones; approximately 57% were counted once. The ten most abundant clones make up 14% of the sample.

The chain couples TRBV2 to TRBJ1-2, with the D gene call left open. This specimen consisted of CD4+ T cells sorted from blood, obtained at week 24, from a patient treated with tofacitinib. The origin of this receptor is a human donor with alopecia areata. In nucleotide form, the sequence is TGTGCCAGCAGTGGAACAGCCCATGGCTACACCTTC. Its protein product is CASSGTAHGYTF.